The 8 T cell receptor beta chains listed next were all sequenced from one sample in a study of T-cell reconstitution after alpha-beta-depleted transplantation in children. Unique molecular identifiers were used to barcode this TCRbeta library. TCRdb reanalysed the PCR reads using MiXCR and keeps one entry per CDR3 protein. The data show about 640,000 distinct CDR3 sequences, roughly 17% seen once. Specimen: PBMCs from the stem cell graft donor, collected from the stem cell graft. The receptors were gathered from a human donor who donated a stem cell graft to a child with acute myeloid leukemia.

The gene calls are TRBV15 and TRBJ2-1; weak D call: TRBD1 (7 bases). V was shortened by 8 bases and J by 9 bases, with 20 bases between the two germline ends. Germline V gene lookup returns CDR1 LNHNV and CDR2 YYDKDF (reference sequence). The CDR3 runs to 14 residues. CDR3 DNA sequence: TGTGCCACCCAGGGGGGCCGCGGGGTCAGTGAGCAGTTCTTC. Translating gives CATQGGRGVSEQFF.

Turning to this clonotype: This clone may be a read error of a much larger clone one base away. This rearrangement joins TRBV20-1 to TRBJ1-1, with D possibly matching TRBD1 (5 bases). CDR3 length equals 15 residues. Trimming took 5 bases from V and 1 from J, leaving 17 bases between them. Germline loops: CDR1 DFQATT, CDR2 SNEGSKA (reference sequence). The CDR3, as DNA: TGCAGTGCTGGGTTCCCCGGGACCCCGAACACTGAAGCTTTCTTT. The encoded protein is CSAGFPGTPNTEAFF.

This clonotype was seen ten or more times. V and J are TRBV7-9 and TRBJ2-3; 7 positions agree with TRBD2. This CDR3 has 12 residues. Germline V gene sequence: CDR1 SEHNR, CDR2 FQNEAQ (reference sequence). V lost 9 bases and J lost 4; bases outside the gene matches: 4. CDR3 in amino acids: CASRLAADTQYF. CDR3 bases: TGTGCCAGTCGACTAGCCGCAGATACGCAGTATTTT.

This clonotype was seen at least ten times. The chain links TRBV20-1 to TRBJ2-3; possible D gene TRBD2, 5 bases. V was shortened by 1 base and J by 2 bases, with 7 bases between the two germline ends. Germline-derived CDR1 and CDR2 are DFQATT and SNEGSKA (reference sequence). This CDR3 has 13 amino acids. The CDR3 region is CSARAGNTDTQYF. CDR3 DNA: TGCAGTGCTAGAGCGGGGAACACAGATACGCAGTATTTT.

This clonotype was detected only a few times. The genes are TRBV6-2 or TRBV6-3 and TRBJ2-1; perhaps TRBD2 as D (6 bases). V was shortened by 10 bases and J by 8 bases, with 24 bases between the two germline ends. There are 15 residues in the CDR3. Germline V gene sequence: CDR1 MNHEY, CDR2 SVGEGT. CDR3 protein: CATIYRDFGIDEQFF. The CDR3 DNA is TGTGCCACCATATACCGGGACTTCGGCATCGATGAGCAGTTCTTC.

V gene TRBV25-1 combines with J gene TRBJ2-7, with D possibly matching TRBD1 (5 bases). In germline, CDR1 is MGHDK, CDR2 SYGVNS. The CDR3 covers 17 residues. V shed 0 bases and J shed 0 bases, with 15 bases lying between them. CDR3: CASSEYFSAGYSYEQYF. The CDR3 nucleotides read TGTGCCAGCAGTGAATATTTCTCGGCAGGGTACTCCTACGAGCAGTACTTC.

The chain recombines TRBV24-1 with TRBJ1-4; D is perhaps TRBD1 (5 bases). The germline V gene encodes CDR1 KGHDR and CDR2 SFDVKD. Between the trimmed V and J ends, which lost 5 bases and 0 bases, there was a span of 6 bases. This CDR3 is 14 amino acids long. The chain's CDR3 is CATSGGATNEKLFF. The CDR3 nucleotides read TGTGCCACCAGTGGAGGGGCAACTAATGAAAAACTGTTTTTT.

On this clonotype: Just one base apart from a much larger clone, this may be a read error. The V and J genes are TRBV20-1 and TRBJ1-2, with a tentative D call TRBD1 (5 bases). Trimming cost V 6 bases and J 7 bases, with 21 bases left between them. Germline CDR1 and CDR2: DFQATT and SNEGSKA (reference sequence). This CDR3 is 14 amino acids long. The CDR3 is CSADIGKGSGGYTF. Written as DNA, the CDR3 is TGCAGTGCGGACATAGGAAAGGGAAGTGGTGGCTACACCTTC.